Each of the 15 T cell receptor beta chains below was sequenced from the same sample in a study of CD8+ T cells in alopecia areata. Following RNA extraction, reverse transcription yielded cDNA that acted as the sequencing template. Using immunoSEQ multiplex PCR, the repertoire was profiled, and TCRdb retains in-frame clones only, with some absent. The sample shows 100,000 to 150,000 clones, around two fifths of them seen only once. The sequenced material came from CD4+ T cells sorted from blood. The receptor source for this set is a human donor with alopecia areata.

This clone occurred a few times. The chain has TRBV2 and TRBJ2-2; TRBD2 matches at 8 bases. The trim removed 7 bases at V and 4 bases at J, leaving 5 bases unmatched. The CDR3 is made up of 14 amino acids. In germline, CDR1 is SNHLY, CDR2 FYNNEI. The CDR3 loop reads CASKLAGVTGELFF. The CDR3 coding sequence is TGTGCCAGCAAGCTAGCGGGCGTCACCGGGGAGCTGTTTTTT.

The DNA for the CDR3 is TGTGCCAGCAGTCCGAGCTCCTACGAGCAGTACTTC. Its translation is CASSPSSYEQYF. The rearrangement links TRBV6-6 to TRBJ2-7; D is unresolved. This CDR3 region has 12 residues. Germline CDR1 reads MNHNY; CDR2 reads SVGAGI (reference sequence). The V and J ends lost 5 bases and 0 bases respectively, with 5 bases between them.

The V gene is TRBV29-1, the J gene TRBJ2-3; D call uncertain. The CDR3 length is 15 residues. Trimming removed 6 bases from V and 0 bases from J, with 16 bases in between. Per germline, CDR1 SQVTM and CDR2 ANQGSEA. The CDR3 reads CSVCRTAQSTDTQYF. The DNA for the CDR3 is TGCAGCGTCTGCCGGACCGCACAAAGCACAGATACGCAGTATTTT.

The chain couples TRBV5-1 to TRBJ2-7; 10 positions match TRBD2. The CDR3 runs to 14 residues. J gave up 4 bases and V 4 bases, and 5 bases lay outside the gene matches. CDR1 and CDR2 (germline): SGHRS, YFSETQ. In nucleotides, the CDR3 is TGCGCCAGCAGCGTGGGACTAGCGCCTTACGAGCAGTACTTC. Translating it yields CASSVGLAPYEQYF.

The V and J genes are TRBV29-1 and TRBJ1-2, with 8 nucleotides matching TRBD1. The J segment lost 4 bases and the V segment lost 4 bases, leaving 8 bases of the junction unmatched. CDR3 size: 14 residues. Germline CDR1 is SQVTM and CDR2 is ANQGSEA. The CDR3 DNA follows: TGCAGCGTTGCAGGACAGGGAGACGGCTATGGCTACACCTTC. It translates to CSVAGQGDGYGYTF.

This chain connects TRBV6-5 to TRBJ2-1; D is uncertain. This CDR3 is 13 amino acids long. The V gene's germline CDR1 is MNHEY and CDR2 SVGAGI. V shed 6 bases and J shed 4 bases, with 10 bases lying between them. The CDR3 spells CASSLTQYNEQFF. The CDR3 bases are TGTGCCAGCAGCCTTACGCAGTACAATGAGCAGTTCTTC.

V usage is TRBV7-2 and J usage is TRBJ1-5, with D tentatively TRBD1 (5 bases). V was clipped by 5 bases and J by 2 bases, with 13 bases between them. Per germline, CDR1 SGHTA and CDR2 FQGNSA. The CDR3 has 15 amino acids. The CDR3 spells CASSEQWGGNQPQHF. DNA for the CDR3: TGTGCCAGCAGCGAACAATGGGGGGGCAATCAGCCCCAGCATTTT.

This rearrangement joins TRBV29-1 to TRBJ1-5; 7 bases map to TRBD1. V lost 7 bases, J lost 3 bases, and 6 bases stayed unmatched. The CDR3 is 13 amino acids. The germline CDR1 and CDR2 sequences are SQVTM and ANQGSEA. The CDR3 reads CSAQTGNNQPQHF. The DNA for the CDR3 is TGCAGCGCCCAGACAGGGAACAATCAGCCCCAGCATTTT.

The chain combines TRBV5-1 with TRBJ2-4, with 10 bases aligning to TRBD1. V shed 4 bases, J shed 5 bases, and the junction held 6 bases outside the gene matches. This CDR3 is 15 amino acids long. Germline loops: CDR1 SGHRS, CDR2 YFSETQ. CDR3 nucleotides: TGCGCCAGCAGCCGACAGGGGGCGGTGGAAAACATTCAGTACTTC. Its protein product is CASSRQGAVENIQYF.

In its sample, this clone was seen a few times. This chain connects TRBV23-1 to TRBJ2-7; unclear D gene. TRBV23-1 has ORF status, its function being uncertain. The germline V and J ends were trimmed by 5 bases and 10 bases, with 15 bases remaining between them. CDR3 length equals 12 residues. The CDR3 here is CASSSDFPAQYF. The CDR3, as DNA: TGCGCCAGCAGTAGCGACTTTCCCGCCCAGTACTTC.

The V gene is TRBV6-6, the J gene TRBJ2-1; D gene unclear. Germline V gene sequence: CDR1 MNHNY, CDR2 SVGAGI (reference sequence). The V end was cut by 0 bases, the J end by 2 bases, with 11 bases between. The CDR3 totals 16 residues. The CDR3 DNA reads as TGTGCCAGCAGTTACTCGACTCGGGTTACCTACAATGAGCAGTTCTTC. It yields the protein CASSYSTRVTYNEQFF.

This clone has a handful of counts. The chain recombines TRBV28 with TRBJ1-5; no clear D. The CDR3 is 14 residues long. V gave up 5 bases and J gave up 7 bases, with 15 bases separating them. Germline loops: CDR1 MDHEN, CDR2 SYDVKM. The CDR3 DNA reads as TGTGCCAGCAGTGCAGGACCGCCGCCGCAGCCCCAGCATTTT. Protein sequence: CASSAGPPPQPQHF.

The chain couples TRBV4-3 to TRBJ2-3; D gene uncertain. Trimming took off 0 bases at V and 2 bases at J, with 3 bases between the two ends. This CDR3 is built from 13 residues. CDR1 LGHNA and CDR2 YSLEER come from the germline V gene. The CDR3 here is CASSQEATDTQYF. The CDR3 nucleotides read TGCGCCAGCAGCCAAGAAGCCACAGATACGCAGTATTTT.

This clone was seen only a few times. The V gene is TRBV29-1, the J gene TRBJ2-2; the match to TRBD2 covers 7 bases. Germline V CDR1 and CDR2: SQVTM, ANQGSEA. V shed 4 bases and J 1 base; nucleotides not matched to a gene: 3. The CDR3 totals 14 residues. The CDR3 sequence: CSVGGTKNTGELFF. The DNA of the CDR3 is TGCAGCGTTGGAGGGACTAAGAACACCGGGGAGCTGTTTTTT.

The chain employs TRBV4-3 and TRBJ2-1; 14 bases map to TRBD2. After removal of 3 bases from V and 12 bases from J, the junction contained 7 bases not matched to a gene. The V gene's germline CDR1 is LGHNA and CDR2 YSLEER. CDR3 length equals 15 residues. The CDR3 DNA sequence: TGCGCCAGCAGCCAGAGGGGACTAGCGGGGGCCCGGCAGTTCTTC. This translates into CASSQRGLAGARQFF.